This T cell receptor (beta chain) stems from a study of blood T cell repertoires in COVID-19. At the level of the study: COVID-19 samples from acute and convalescent phases originated in the United States, Italy and Spain.

Libraries were prepared by immunoSEQ multiplex PCR; TCRdb keeps only in-frame clonotypes and omits some of them. Counted here are around 150,000 clones, over 90% occurring once; the ten biggest clones make up roughly 1.9%. From germline, CDR1 is LNHDA and CDR2 SQIVND (reference sequence). The CDR3 sequence is 13 residues long. V was pared by 2 bases and J by 5 bases, with 6 bases between. The chain couples TRBV19 to TRBJ1-4, with D possibly being TRBD1 (5 bases). The specimen sequenced was peripheral blood. The TCR comes from a woman aged 55-69 years with COVID-19, enrolled during active disease. The CDR3 here is CASSISGNEKLFF. In nucleotides, the CDR3 is TGTGCCAGTAGTATATCAGGGAATGAAAAACTGTTTTTT. Supplemented by reference TRBV19 and TRBJ1-4, the full variable domain reads DGGITQSPKYLFRKEGQNVTLSCEQNLNHDAMYWYRQDPGQGLRLIYYSQIVNDFQKGDIAEGYSVSREKKESFPLTVTSAQKNPTAFYLCASSISGNEKLFFGSGTQLSVL.